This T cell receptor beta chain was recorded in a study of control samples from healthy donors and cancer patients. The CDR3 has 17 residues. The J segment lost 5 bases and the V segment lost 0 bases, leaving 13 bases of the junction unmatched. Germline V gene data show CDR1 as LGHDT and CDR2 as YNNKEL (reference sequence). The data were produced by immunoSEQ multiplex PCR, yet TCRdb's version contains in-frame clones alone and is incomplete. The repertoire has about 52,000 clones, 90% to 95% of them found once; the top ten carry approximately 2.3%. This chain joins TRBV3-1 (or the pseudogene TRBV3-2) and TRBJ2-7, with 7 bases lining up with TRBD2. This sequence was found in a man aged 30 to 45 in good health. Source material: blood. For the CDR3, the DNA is TGTGCCAGCAGCCAAGATTCCCAATGGGGAGGGCCGAACGAGCAGTACTTC. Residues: CASSQDSQWGGPNEQYF.